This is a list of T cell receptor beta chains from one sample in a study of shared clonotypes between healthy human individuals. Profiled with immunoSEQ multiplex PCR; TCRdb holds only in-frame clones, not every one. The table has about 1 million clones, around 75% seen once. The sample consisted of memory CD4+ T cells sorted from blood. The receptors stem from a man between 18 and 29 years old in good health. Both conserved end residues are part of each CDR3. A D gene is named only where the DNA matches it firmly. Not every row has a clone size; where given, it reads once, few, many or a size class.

CASSYFGAGANVLTF,TGTGCCAGCAGTTATTTCGGGGCTGGGGCCAACGTCCTGACTTTC,TRBV2,.,many,15,TRBJ2-6
CASSIRVGDYEQYF,TGTGCCAGTAGTATTAGGGTCGGGGACTACGAGCAGTACTTC,TRBV19,.,.,14,TRBJ2-7
CASSGSKDFYGYTF,TGTGCCAGCAGTGGTAGTAAGGATTTCTATGGCTACACCTTC,TRBV28,.,.,14,TRBJ1-2
CASSLGGGGYTF,TGTGCCAGCAGCTTGGGAGGGGGCGGCTACACCTTC,TRBV5-6,TRBD1,.,12,TRBJ1-2
CASSSPLGTGISGELFF,TGTGCCAGCAGTTCCCCGCTTGGGACAGGGATCTCCGGGGAGCTGTTTTTT,TRBV28,TRBD1,.,17,TRBJ2-2
CASSWTERGTGELFF,TGCGCCAGCAGCTGGACAGAACGAGGCACCGGGGAGCTGTTTTTT,TRBV5-1,.,once,15,TRBJ2-2
CASSLKGALYNEQFF,TGTGCCAGCAGCTTAAAGGGAGCCCTCTACAATGAGCAGTTCTTC,TRBV7-3,.,.,15,TRBJ2-1
CASSLAEGGDYGYTF,TGTGCCAGCAGCTTAGCGGAAGGGGGCGACTATGGCTACACCTTC,TRBV7-8,TRBD1,.,15,TRBJ1-2
CASSPSPGQQNEKLFF,TGCGCCAGCAGCCCATCACCGGGACAGCAGAATGAAAAACTGTTTTTT,TRBV5-1,TRBD1,.,16,TRBJ1-4
CASSESLSGFSTDTQYF,TGCGCCAGCAGTGAGTCTCTTAGCGGTTTTAGCACAGATACGCAGTATTTT,TRBV10-1,.,.,17,TRBJ2-3
CASSSDTWRGRAYEQYF,TGTGCCAGCAGCTCCGATACATGGCGCGGGAGGGCCTACGAGCAGTACTTC,TRBV7-2,TRBD2,few,17,TRBJ2-7
CASADRATNEKLFF,TGTGCCAGCGCAGACAGGGCGACTAATGAAAAACTGTTTTTT,TRBV6-5,TRBD1,.,14,TRBJ1-4
CSVSGGTDTGELFF,TGCAGCGTTTCGGGCGGGACTGACACCGGGGAGCTGTTTTTT,TRBV29-1,.,.,14,TRBJ2-2
CAIRRTGEGETQYF,TGTGCCATCAGGCGGACAGGGGAAGGGGAGACCCAGTACTTC,TRBV10-3,TRBD1,.,14,TRBJ2-5
CASQLNGELFF,TGTGCCTCACAGCTAAACGGGGAGCTGTTTTTT,TRBV10-3,.,many,11,TRBJ2-2
CASSFHYEQYF,TGTGCCAGCAGCTTCCACTACGAGCAGTACTTC,TRBV11-2,.,.,11,TRBJ2-7
CASTEGGRDEKLFF,TGTGCCAGCACTGAAGGGGGGCGCGATGAAAAACTGTTTTTT,TRBV28,.,.,14,TRBJ1-4
CASGVSYEQYF,TGTGCCAGTGGAGTATCCTACGAGCAGTACTTC,TRBV6-1,.,few,11,TRBJ2-7
CASKQGSMTEAFF,TGCGCCAGCAAACAGGGGTCGATGACTGAAGCTTTCTTT,TRBV5-1,TRBD1,.,13,TRBJ1-1
CASSLRREGGGELFF,TGTGCCAGCAGCTTAAGGCGGGAGGGCGGCGGGGAGCTGTTTTTT,TRBV7-8,TRBD2,.,15,TRBJ2-2
CASSSGTGEYGYTF,TGTGCCAGCAGCTCCGGGACAGGAGAATATGGCTACACCTTC,TRBV7-6,TRBD1,.,14,TRBJ1-2
CASSYTDLLAGGGGETQYF,TGTGCCAGCTCATACACGGACCTTCTCGCAGGGGGAGGTGGAGAGACCCAGTACTTC,TRBV18,.,.,19,TRBJ2-5
CASSVLGMRYQETQYF,TGTGCCAGCAGTGTACTAGGGATGCGGTACCAAGAGACCCAGTACTTC,TRBV2,.,once,16,TRBJ2-5
CASSMAGPSSYEQYF,TGTGCCAGCTCCATGGCAGGCCCAAGCTCCTACGAGCAGTACTTC,TRBV28,.,few,15,TRBJ2-7
CASSLQGADYEQYF,TGCGCCAGCAGCTTACAGGGGGCTGACTACGAGCAGTACTTC,TRBV5-1,TRBD1,once,14,TRBJ2-7
CASSFASGGAYEQYF,TGTGCCAGCAGCTTTGCAAGCGGGGGGGCCTACGAGCAGTACTTC,TRBV11-2,TRBD2,few,15,TRBJ2-7
CASSLEGSGVWYEQYF,TGTGCTAGCAGCTTAGAGGGATCGGGAGTTTGGTACGAGCAGTACTTC,TRBV7-7,.,.,16,TRBJ2-7
CASSRGNTEAFF,TGCGCCAGCAGTCGGGGAAACACTGAAGCTTTCTTT,TRBV5-1,.,.,12,TRBJ1-1